These T cell receptor beta chains were read from a single sample in a study of cytomegalovirus exposure and HLA in healthy donors. Sequencing used immunoSEQ multiplex PCR; TCRdb keeps in-frame clones, though not all of them. The data contain approximately 130,000 clones, 60% to 85% of them singletons. The material sequenced was PBMCs. The receptors come from a man aged 25 to 40 in good health and CMV-seronegative. Each CDR3 is given with its conserved first and last residue. The order of the fields is J gene, V gene, D gene, clone size, CDR3 length, CDR3 DNA, CDR3 protein. D genes are given only for firm matches. The size field is filled for only some rows; it gives once, few, many or a size class.

TRBJ1-5	TRBV9	.	.	14	TGTGCCAGCAGCGTACACGGGTCCGGTCAGCCCCAGCATTTT	CASSVHGSGQPQHF
TRBJ1-1	TRBV6-5	TRBD1	.	14	TGTGCCAGCAGTTTGACAGGGGCGAACACTGAAGCTTTCTTT	CASSLTGANTEAFF
TRBJ2-5	TRBV4-2	.	few	15	TGTGCCAGCAGCCAAGACGGGCTAGCCATAGAGACCCAGTACTTC	CASSQDGLAIETQYF
TRBJ2-3	TRBV27	.	.	14	TGTGCCAGCTCCTTAGCGTCCCGGACAGATACGCAGTATTTT	CASSLASRTDTQYF
TRBJ1-4	TRBV2	TRBD1	.	16	TGTGCCAGCAGGGCCGGGACAGAGGGGCCGGATGAAAAACTGTTTTTT	CASRAGTEGPDEKLFF
TRBJ1-1	TRBV11-2	.	.	12	TGTGCCAGCAGTCAAGCGACGACTGAAGCTTTCTTT	CASSQATTEAFF
TRBJ2-1	TRBV28	.	.	15	TGTGCCAGCAGTTTAGGTACAGGGATACACAATGAGCAGTTCTTC	CASSLGTGIHNEQFF
TRBJ2-7	TRBV5-4	TRBD1	.	14	TGTGCCAGCAGCTCGAAGGGGGCAGGGGACGAGCAGTACTTC	CASSSKGAGDEQYF
TRBJ2-7	TRBV4-2	TRBD2	.	17	TGTGCCAGCAGCCAAGGGCCCTCTAGCGGGGGGGCCTACGAGCAGTACTTC	CASSQGPSSGGAYEQYF
TRBJ1-2	TRBV2	TRBD1	few	13	TGTGCCAGCACGCGACAGGGTAACTATGGCTACACCTTC	CASTRQGNYGYTF
TRBJ1-2	TRBV7-2	TRBD1	.	12	TGTGCCAGCAGCTCACAGGGGTATGGCTACACCTTC	CASSSQGYGYTF
TRBJ2-5	TRBV29-1	.	.	13	TGCAGCGTTGGTGAGGGATCCCAAGAGACCCAGTACTTC	CSVGEGSQETQYF
TRBJ2-5	TRBV5-6	TRBD2	few	15	TGTGCCAGCAGCCCCATAGCGGGAGATGGGGAGACCCAGTACTTC	CASSPIAGDGETQYF
TRBJ1-5	TRBV5-1	.	.	13	TGCGCCAGCAGCCCCGGGGACAATCAGCCCCAGCATTTT	CASSPGDNQPQHF
TRBJ2-1	TRBV20-1	TRBD2	.	11	TGCAGTGTGCGGGGGGCAGATGAGCAGTTCTTC	CSVRGADEQFF
TRBJ1-1	TRBV28	.	few	13	TGTGCCAGCAGATCCGGTAACAGGGATGAAGCTTTCTTT	CASRSGNRDEAFF
TRBJ1-1	TRBV19	.	.	15	TGTGCCAGTACCCCACAAAATTCAGTGAACACTGAAGCTTTCTTT	CASTPQNSVNTEAFF
TRBJ1-5	TRBV27	.	.	15	TGTGCCAGCAGTTTTGAGGGGGTGGGCAATCAGCCCCAGCATTTT	CASSFEGVGNQPQHF
TRBJ2-1	TRBV9	.	.	13	TGTGCCAGCAGCACCCAGGGGCACAATGAGCAGTTCTTC	CASSTQGHNEQFF
TRBJ2-4	TRBV27	.	once	16	TGTGCCAGCTCCTGGACAGATTACGGCGGCAAAAACATTCAGTACTTC	CASSWTDYGGKNIQYF
TRBJ2-1	TRBV7-9	TRBD2	.	15	TGTGCCAGCAGCCAAGGACTAGCGGGACCTAATGAGCAGTTCTTC	CASSQGLAGPNEQFF
TRBJ2-2	TRBV5-1	TRBD2	.	16	TGCGCCAGCAGCTTTAGCGGGTCCCCAAACACCGGGGAGCTGTTTTTT	CASSFSGSPNTGELFF
TRBJ2-7	TRBV7-6	TRBD2	.	18	TGTGCCAGCAGCTTTAGGGGGACTAGCGGGGACGAGAGGGACGAGCAGTACTTC	CASSFRGTSGDERDEQYF
TRBJ2-2	TRBV15	.	once	17	TGTGCCACCAGCAGAGACCTGGTACAGGGTAGCACCGGGGAGCTGTTTTTT	CATSRDLVQGSTGELFF
TRBJ2-1	TRBV19	TRBD1	.	15	TGTGCCAGTAGTCGAACAGGGGATCTATACAATGAGCAGTTCTTC	CASSRTGDLYNEQFF
TRBJ2-5	TRBV10-3	TRBD2	.	15	TGTGCCATCAGTGAGAGGAGCGGGGGGGAAGAGACCCAGTACTTC	CAISERSGGEETQYF
TRBJ1-2	TRBV5-6	.	few	13	TGTGCCAGCAGCTTGTCGGGTTATGGAGGCTACACCTTC	CASSLSGYGGYTF
TRBJ1-1	TRBV5-4	.	.	15	TGTGCCAGCAACTGGGGGGACGCAAAGGGCACTGAAGCTTTCTTT	CASNWGDAKGTEAFF
TRBJ2-3	TRBV7-9	TRBD2	.	17	TGTGCCAGCAGCTTAACGGGGGGACTGGCCGGTTTTAGAACGCAGTATTTT	CASSLTGGLAGFRTQYF
TRBJ2-1	TRBV7-3	TRBD1	.	15	TGTGCCAGCAGCTTAACCGGGACAGGGAACAATGAGCAGTTCTTC	CASSLTGTGNNEQFF
TRBJ1-5	TRBV28	TRBD1	.	16	TGTGCCAGCAGTTTGGGATGGGACAGGGGAGACCAGCCCCAGCATTTT	CASSLGWDRGDQPQHF
TRBJ1-2	TRBV7-6	.	.	13	TGTGCCAGCAGCTTACAGGAGACAGCTGGCTACACCTTC	CASSLQETAGYTF
TRBJ1-4	TRBV7-8	TRBD1	.	18	TGTGCCAGCAGCTTCGGTGTTACGGGACAGGGATTTAATGAAAAACTGTTTTTT	CASSFGVTGQGFNEKLFF
TRBJ1-3	TRBV11-2	.	.	13	TGTGCCAGCAGCTTAGATCGGGGAAACACCATATATTTT	CASSLDRGNTIYF
TRBJ2-5	TRBV4-2	TRBD2	.	16	TGTGCCAGCAGCCAAGATAAAGGGACTAAACAAGAGACCCAGTACTTC	CASSQDKGTKQETQYF
TRBJ1-4	TRBV7-6	TRBD1	few	15	TGTGCCAGCAGCTTTCGAGGGGGCTGGTATGAAAAACTGTTTTTT	CASSFRGGWYEKLFF
TRBJ2-7	TRBV27	.	.	16	TGTGCCAGCAGTTTATTTTTTAGCGGCCAGGGGGACGAGCAGTACTTC	CASSLFFSGQGDEQYF
TRBJ2-7	TRBV6-5	TRBD2	.	15	TGTGCCAGCAGACAAACTAGCGGGGCATCCTACGAGCAGTACTTC	CASRQTSGASYEQYF
TRBJ1-1	TRBV29-1	.	once	13	TGCAGCGTTGTTCTACAGGGATACACTGAAGCTTTCTTT	CSVVLQGYTEAFF
TRBJ2-7	TRBV7-9	.	.	13	TGTGCCAGCAGCTTAATGGCTAGCTCCGAGCAGTACTTC	CASSLMASSEQYF
TRBJ2-5	TRBV29-1	.	.	14	TGCAGCGCCCCTGGAGGGGTAGATCCCGGGACCCAGTACTTC	CSAPGGVDPGTQYF
TRBJ2-1	TRBV2	.	.	10	TGTGCCAGCAGTGTCGGGAGTCCGTTCTTC	CASSVGSPFF